This entry lists 32 T cell receptor beta chains sequenced from one sample in a study of Ad26.COV2.S vaccination and SARS-CoV-2 variants. TCRdb keeps only in-frame clones here, not all; method: immunoSEQ multiplex PCR. The sample gives around 350,000 clones, 70% to 90% of which show up once; around 3.3% is in the top ten. Treatment specified: about 20 received Ad26.COV2.S at low or high dose, single or two shots; several received placebo; per-sample allocation not given. Sampling took place 63 days after the first vaccine or placebo injection. This specimen consisted of peripheral blood, obtained in a trial of Ad26.COV2.S vaccine versus placebo. These receptors were taken from a person aged 18 to 65 who received the Ad26.COV2.S COVID-19 vaccine or a placebo.

The V and J genes are TRBV7-8 and TRBJ1-1, with D possibly being TRBD1 (6 bases). CDR1 and CDR2 (germline): SGHVS, FQNEAQ. The CDR3 loop spans 15 amino acids. Trimming took off 5 bases at V and 0 bases at J, with 13 bases between the two ends. The CDR3 loop reads CASSTMGQMNTEAFF. The DNA for the CDR3 is TGTGCCAGCAGCACAATGGGACAAATGAACACTGAAGCTTTCTTT.

The gene calls are TRBV29-1 and TRBJ2-2; TRBD1 matches 8 bases. Looked up from germline, CDR1 is SQVTM and CDR2 is ANQGSEA. The V gene end was trimmed by 7 bases and the J gene end by 4 bases; junction bases not matched to a gene: 8. The CDR3 covers 14 residues. Here the CDR3 reads CSATIGQGTGELFF. CDR3 nucleotides: TGCAGCGCAACGATCGGACAGGGCACCGGGGAGCTGTTTTTT.

The chain combines TRBV2 with TRBJ2-3, with 14 bases lining up with TRBD2. The CDR3 has 17 residues. Germline trimming cut 4 bases from V and 0 bases from J; bases unmatched to any gene: 3. CDR1 is SNHLY, CDR2 FYNNEI, per germline. The CDR3 spells CASSGGLAGGSTDTQYF. CDR3 nucleotides: TGTGCCAGCAGTGGAGGACTAGCGGGGGGTAGCACAGATACGCAGTATTTT.

The chain employs TRBV27 and TRBJ1-1, with D possibly TRBD1 on 5 matching bases. The V and J ends lost 4 bases and 4 bases respectively, with 13 bases between them. Germline lookup yields CDR1 MNHEY and CDR2 SMNVEV (reference sequence). The CDR3 is 14 amino acids. In DNA form, the CDR3 reads TGTGCCAGCAGTTCGGGGCGGTTGAGCACTGAAGCTTTCTTT. Its translation: CASSSGRLSTEAFF.

Concerning this clone: The sample has other DNA sequences that encode this CDR3 too. The genes are TRBV10-3 and TRBJ1-1; possible D gene TRBD1, 6 bases. Trimming took 3 bases from V and 0 from J, leaving 8 bases between them. The germline V gene encodes CDR1 ENHRY and CDR2 SYGVKD. This CDR3 has 14 amino acids. The CDR3 DNA is TGTGCCATCAGTGACGACAGGCTGAACACTGAAGCTTTCTTT. The encoded protein is CAISDDRLNTEAFF.

This clone has at least ten counts. The chain couples TRBV5-4 to TRBJ1-1, with TRBD1 matching 7 bases. The V and J ends lost 2 bases and 5 bases, in that order; junction bases with no gene match: 9. Per the germline V gene, CDR1 is SGHNT and CDR2 is YYREEE (reference sequence). The CDR3 extends over 15 amino acids. The CDR3 region is CASSFTGGGFTEAFF. The DNA for the CDR3 is TGTGCCAGCAGCTTCACGGGAGGGGGCTTTACTGAAGCTTTCTTT.

The chain couples TRBV2 to TRBJ2-2; TRBD1 matches at 8 bases. Germline V gene lookup returns CDR1 SNHLY and CDR2 FYNNEI. The CDR3 covers 15 residues. The ends lost 3 bases at V and 10 bases at J; junction bases unmatched: 10. The CDR3 reads CASSDPGQVNLELFF. In DNA, the CDR3 is TGTGCCAGCAGTGACCCGGGACAGGTCAACCTGGAGCTGTTTTTT. Together with reference TRBV2 and TRBJ2-2, the CDR3 gives the full variable domain: EPEVTQTPSHQVTQMGQEVILRCVPISNHLYFYWYRQILGQKVEFLVSFYNNEISEKSEIFDDQFSVERPDGSNFTLKIRSTKLEDSAMYFCASSDPGQVNLELFFGEGSRLTVL.

This chain links TRBV18 with TRBJ1-2; the match to TRBD1 covers 9 bases. After removal of 3 bases from V and 4 bases from J, the junction contained 9 bases not matched to a gene. Per germline, CDR1 KGHSH and CDR2 LQKENI. The CDR3 has 16 residues. The CDR3 protein is CASSPRTDRGGYGYTF. CDR3 nucleotides: TGTGCCAGCTCACCCAGAACGGACAGGGGTGGCTATGGCTACACCTTC.

This clone was seen more than once but under ten times. In DNA form, the CDR3 reads TGTGCCAGTAGTTCAAGCTCGGGACAGGGGTACACCGGGGAGCTGTTTTTT. Translation gives CASSSSSGQGYTGELFF. This chain uses TRBV19 with TRBJ2-2; TRBD1 agrees at 10 bases. The germline V gene has CDR1 LNHDA and CDR2 SQIVND (reference sequence). This CDR3 contains 17 residues. Trimming removed 5 bases from V and 3 bases from J; junction bases left unmatched: 9.

V gene TRBV4-3 combines with J gene TRBJ2-7; no clear D gene. V was pared by 1 base and J by 3 bases, with 7 bases between. CDR1 LGHNA and CDR2 YSLEER come from the germline V gene. The CDR3 runs to 13 residues. CDR3 region: CASSQVISYEQYF. CDR3 DNA: TGCGCCAGCAGCCAAGTGATCAGCTACGAGCAGTACTTC.

The chain carries TRBV30 and TRBJ2-7; TRBD1 matches at 7 bases. V was clipped by 5 bases and J by 4 bases; unmatched bases: 11. The CDR3 sequence is 14 residues long. Germline CDR1 is GTSNPN and CDR2 is SVGIG (reference sequence). The CDR3 region has the DNA TGTGCCTGGGGCCCAGGACAGGAACTATACGAGCAGTACTTC. Its translation is CAWGPGQELYEQYF.

This chain connects TRBV4-3 to TRBJ2-3; 9 bases match TRBD1. Germline V gene lookup returns CDR1 LGHNA and CDR2 YSLEER. CDR3 length: 20 residues. The J segment lost 0 bases and the V segment lost 1 base, leaving 14 bases of the junction unmatched. The CDR3 is CASSQGYGTGSILSTDTQYF. CDR3 bases: TGCGCCAGCAGCCAAGGCTATGGGACAGGGTCGATCTTAAGCACAGATACGCAGTATTTT.

Turning to this clone: Relative to the germline gene, one junction end is altered; a read error may explain this. The DNA of the CDR3 is TGTGCTAGCAGCCCCCTCAGTAAGGGGGACGATACGCAGTATTTT. This gives the protein CASSPLSKGDDTQYF. V and J are TRBV7-7 and TRBJ2-3; D is perhaps TRBD1 (6 bases). The CDR3 contains 15 residues. The germline V gene encodes CDR1 SSHAT and CDR2 FNYEAQ (reference sequence).

This clone has ten or more counts. This chain links TRBV4-3 with TRBJ2-1, with unresolved D. V lost 7 bases and J 7 bases, leaving 11 bases between the germline ends. CDR1 is LGHNA and CDR2 is YSLEER in the germline V gene. The CDR3 spans 12 residues. Here the CDR3 reads CASNFSRNEQFF. For the CDR3, the DNA is TGCGCCAGCAACTTCAGCCGGAATGAGCAGTTCTTC.

The chain carries TRBV28 and TRBJ2-1; 8 bases align to TRBD1. This CDR3 is 15 amino acids long. Germline V gene sequence: CDR1 MDHEN, CDR2 SYDVKM. After removal of 3 bases from V and 2 bases from J, the junction contained 3 bases not matched to a gene. DNA for the CDR3: TGTGCCAGCAGTTTGGGACAGGATACCTACAATGAGCAGTTCTTC. Translated: CASSLGQDTYNEQFF.

The chain is built from TRBV12-3 or TRBV12-4 and TRBJ1-5; TRBD1 might be the D (5 bases). The CDR3 covers 13 residues. Trimming shortened V by 6 bases and J by 9 bases, and 15 bases separated the two germline ends. The DNA for the CDR3 is TGTGCCAGCAGACCCACAAGCGGGGGGCCCCAGCATTTT. It specifies CASRPTSGGPQHF.

V and J are TRBV12-3 or TRBV12-4 and TRBJ2-1; possible D gene TRBD1, 5 bases. The CDR3 runs to 13 residues. Trimming took 7 bases from V and 2 from J, leaving 9 bases between them. DNA for the CDR3: TGTGCCAGCATCCTGACAGCCTACAATGAGCAGTTCTTC. Its translation: CASILTAYNEQFF.

V is TRBV5-4 and J is TRBJ1-4, with D maybe TRBD1 (6 bases). The CDR3 length is 15 residues. Between the trimmed V and J ends, which lost 4 bases and 2 bases, there was a span of 12 bases. Per the germline V gene, CDR1 is SGHNT and CDR2 is YYREEE (reference sequence). CDR3 residues: CASSRGGATNEKLFF. The CDR3 DNA reads TGTGCCAGCAGCCGGGGGGGGGCGACTAATGAAAAACTGTTTTTT.

This rearrangement joins TRBV7-2 to TRBJ1-4; no firm D call. The CDR3 extends over 13 amino acids. Germline V gene lookup returns CDR1 SGHTA and CDR2 FQGNSA. V lost 5 bases and J 8 bases, leaving 12 bases between the germline ends. The CDR3 is CASSPTRREKLFF. In nucleotides, the CDR3 is TGTGCCAGCAGCCCTACAAGGAGGGAAAAACTGTTTTTT.

The chain recombines TRBV21-1 with TRBJ2-7. TRBV21-1 is recorded as a pseudogene. CDR3 length: 15 amino acids. CDR3 sequence: CASSKAGTVSYEQYF. CDR3 nucleotides: TGTGCCAGCAGCAAAGCTGGGACGGTTTCCTACGAGCAGTACTTC.

The rearrangement uses TRBV5-8 and TRBJ1-3; no clear D gene. CDR3 size: 15 residues. Per the germline V gene, CDR1 is SGHTS and CDR2 is YDEGEE. V dropped 1 base and J dropped 3 bases, with 11 bases sitting between them. The CDR3 here is CASSLSMPIGNTIYF. The CDR3 nucleotides are TGTGCCAGCAGCTTGAGTATGCCTATTGGAAACACCATATATTTT.

This sequence joins TRBV7-9 and TRBJ2-7, with D hard to call. This CDR3 has 12 amino acids. The ends were cut back, 6 bases at V and 2 bases at J, with 8 bases in the middle. CDR1 and CDR2 from the germline V gene are SEHNR and FQNEAQ (reference sequence). The CDR3 reads CASSSRTYEQYF. The CDR3 DNA reads TGTGCCAGCAGTTCAAGGACCTACGAGCAGTACTTC.

This rearrangement joins TRBV4-1 to TRBJ2-7, with 9 bases matching TRBD2. This CDR3 comprises 19 residues. V dropped 5 bases and J dropped 0; count of bases not matched to a gene: 17. Germline V CDR1 and CDR2: MGHRA, YSYEKL. The CDR3 is CASSFQDTSSGGSSYEQYF. The CDR3 bases are TGCGCCAGCAGCTTCCAGGATACCTCAAGCGGGGGGAGCTCCTACGAGCAGTACTTC.

The chain has TRBV13 and TRBJ1-4, with a weak D call TRBD1 (5 bases). The CDR3 is made up of 14 amino acids. CDR1 is PRHDT and CDR2 is FYEKMQ in the germline V gene (reference sequence). Trimming pared 2 bases from V and 12 bases from J, leaving 16 bases between. The CDR3 is CASSLNPQDKELFF. The CDR3 nucleotides read TGTGCCAGCAGCTTAAACCCGCAGGACAAGGAACTGTTTTTT.

CDR3 sequence (DNA): TGTGCCAGCAGCCTATACGCCAGGGGCCAGAGCTCCTACAATGAGCAGTTCTTC. Its protein is CASSLYARGQSSYNEQFF. The rearrangement uses TRBV27 and TRBJ2-1, with D tentatively TRBD1 (6 bases). Germline lookup yields CDR1 MNHEY and CDR2 SMNVEV (reference sequence). Trimming cost V 6 bases and J 0 bases, with 21 bases left between them. This CDR3 spans 18 amino acids.

This clone appeared a single time. The chain couples TRBV14 to TRBJ2-1; D might be TRBD2 (6 bases). Trimming pared 1 base from V and 5 bases from J, leaving 24 bases between. CDR3 length: 19 amino acids. Germline values: CDR1 SGHDN, CDR2 FVKESK. CDR3 in amino acids: CASSQVLNPAGRPDNEQFF. The CDR3 DNA is TGTGCCAGCAGCCAAGTTTTAAATCCTGCGGGACGTCCGGACAATGAGCAGTTCTTC.

The chain uses TRBV18 and TRBJ2-1; 7 bases map to TRBD2. Trimming cost V 3 bases and J 10 bases; bases outside gene matches: 15. CDR3 length: 16 residues. Germline V gives CDR1 KGHSH, CDR2 LQKENI. In DNA, the CDR3 is TGTGCCAGCTCACCCCTAGCGGATTTCGCAATCTTCGAGCAGTTCTTC. It specifies CASSPLADFAIFEQFF.

J is TRBJ2-7 and V is TRBV5-1; D possibly corresponds to TRBD1 (5 bases). Per germline, CDR1 SGHRS and CDR2 YFSETQ. Between the trimmed V and J ends, which lost 1 base and 3 bases, there was a span of 11 bases. This CDR3 comprises 14 residues. The CDR3 loop reads CASSLLGPDYEQYF. DNA of the CDR3: TGCGCCAGCAGCTTGCTGGGGCCGGACTACGAGCAGTACTTC.

The chain combines TRBV14 with TRBJ2-1; D may be TRBD2 (6 bases). V was shortened by 0 bases and J by 6 bases, with 15 bases between the two germline ends. Looked up from germline, CDR1 is SGHDN and CDR2 is FVKESK. CDR3 length: 16 amino acids. CDR3 residues: CASSQDPGRLGNEQFF. CDR3 DNA sequence: TGTGCCAGCAGCCAAGATCCCGGGAGACTCGGCAATGAGCAGTTCTTC. Using reference TRBV14 and TRBJ2-1 for the parts outside the CDR3, the full variable domain is EAGVTQFPSHSVIEKGQTVTLRCDPISGHDNLYWYRRVMGKEIKFLLHFVKESKQDESGMPNNRFLAERTGGTYSTLKVQPAELEDSGVYFCASSQDPGRLGNEQFFGPGTRLTVL.

The gene calls are TRBV3-1 (or the pseudogene TRBV3-2) and TRBJ1-2; possibly TRBD1 for D (5 bases). V lost 5 bases and J 7 bases, leaving 14 bases between the germline ends. Germline lookup yields CDR1 LGHDT and CDR2 YNNKEL (reference sequence). This CDR3 comprises 13 residues. In DNA form, the CDR3 reads TGTGCCAGCAGCGGGGCGCAACATTCTGGCTACACCTTC. Amino acids: CASSGAQHSGYTF.

This chain links TRBV15 with TRBJ2-3; possibly TRBD2 for D (5 bases). The V end lost 0 bases, the J end lost 5 bases, and 9 bases lay between the germline ends. CDR3 size: 14 residues. Germline CDR1 LNHNV, CDR2 YYDKDF (reference sequence). CDR3 nucleotides: TGTGCCACCAGCAGAGAAGAGGGAGTAGATACGCAGTATTTT. Residues: CATSREEGVDTQYF.

The chain has TRBV28 and TRBJ2-1; D is perhaps TRBD2 (5 bases). The CDR3 sequence is 17 residues long. V lost 6 bases to trimming and J lost 5 bases, with 23 bases between them. Germline V gene data show CDR1 as MDHEN and CDR2 as SYDVKM. This CDR3 is CASSPLGSSLFNNEQFF. The DNA of the CDR3 is TGTGCCAGCAGCCCCCTCGGGTCTAGCCTCTTTAACAATGAGCAGTTCTTC.